This entry lists 20 T cell receptor beta chains sequenced from one sample in a study of blood T cell repertoires in COVID-19. Clones were sequenced by immunoSEQ multiplex PCR, and TCRdb holds only the in-frame ones, with some missing. Among roughly 120,000 clones, roughly 72% were seen once, and the ten largest hold 6%. Sequencing input: peripheral blood. The source is an elderly man with COVID-19, enrolled during active disease.

The chain is built from TRBV12-3 or TRBV12-4 and TRBJ1-2, with 8 bases lining up with TRBD1. The CDR3 length is 12 residues. The V segment lost 6 bases and the J segment 7 bases; nucleotides outside the gene matches: 4. The CDR3 spells CASRPGGRGYTF. The CDR3 DNA sequence: TGTGCCAGCAGACCAGGGGGCCGTGGCTACACCTTC.

The genes are TRBV6-4 and TRBJ2-1; maybe TRBD2 (5 bases). Germline V CDR1 and CDR2: MRHNA, SNTAGT. V was clipped by 1 base and J by 7 bases, with 8 bases between them. This CDR3 is 13 amino acids long. CDR3 residues: CASSDLRGNEQFF. DNA for the CDR3: TGTGCCAGCAGTGACTTACGGGGTAATGAGCAGTTCTTC.

The chain couples TRBV7-3 to TRBJ2-3; D might be TRBD1 (5 bases). The V and J ends lost 4 bases and 6 bases respectively, with 8 bases between them. Germline V lookup: CDR1 SGHTA, CDR2 FQGTGA. The CDR3 totals 12 residues. The CDR3 nucleotides are TGTGCCAGCAGCTCCGCAGGGGATACGCAGTATTTT. Translated, it gives CASSSAGDTQYF.

This clone has a count of ten or more. The genes are TRBV28 and TRBJ2-3, with TRBD2 matching over 10 bases. CDR1 is MDHEN and CDR2 is SYDVKM in the germline V gene. With 1 base clipped from V and 4 bases from J, the junction kept 5 bases outside the gene matches. This CDR3 contains 16 residues. CDR3 loop: CASSLLSGRASDTQYF. The DNA for the CDR3 is TGTGCCAGCAGTTTATTAAGCGGGAGGGCCTCAGATACGCAGTATTTT.

J is TRBJ2-1 and V is TRBV6-5; tentatively, D is TRBD1 (7 bases). The germline V and J ends were trimmed by 6 bases and 5 bases, with 11 bases remaining between them. This CDR3 has 13 amino acids. CDR1 is MNHEY, CDR2 SVGAGI, per germline. CDR3 nucleotide sequence: TGTGCCAGCAGCCGCAGGGGGGACAATGAGCAGTTCTTC. Protein sequence: CASSRRGDNEQFF.

Relative to its sample, this clone is medium-sized (0.01 to 0.1%). This chain connects TRBV27 to TRBJ2-7; perhaps TRBD1 as D (6 bases). The CDR3 spans 15 residues. V was trimmed by 4 bases and J by 6 bases, leaving 19 bases between them. CDR1 and CDR2 (germline): MNHEY, SMNVEV (reference sequence). CDR3 bases: TGTGCCAGCAGTTCCATAGGGACACGCCACGTCGAGCAGTACTTC. Its protein product is CASSSIGTRHVEQYF.

In DNA, the CDR3 is TGTGCCAGCAGTTTACTCAGCTCTGGAAACACCATATATTTT. This sequence encodes CASSLLSSGNTIYF. This chain joins TRBV27 and TRBJ1-3; D unresolved. Germline-derived CDR1 and CDR2 are MNHEY and SMNVEV (reference sequence). Deletions cut 2 bases from V and 0 bases from J, with 5 bases between. This CDR3 contains 14 residues.

The chain carries TRBV7-6 and TRBJ1-5, with a weak D call TRBD1 (5 bases). The CDR3 runs to 16 residues. Per germline, CDR1 SGHVS and CDR2 FNYEAQ. V lost 5 bases to trimming and J lost 0 bases, with 14 bases between them. CDR3 in DNA: TGTGCCAGCAGCAAATATGGGGGGTCTAGCAATCAGCCCCAGCATTTT. It specifies CASSKYGGSSNQPQHF.

The chain carries TRBV19 and TRBJ1-1; weak D call: TRBD1 (6 bases). Per the germline V gene, CDR1 is LNHDA and CDR2 is SQIVND (reference sequence). The CDR3 spans 13 residues. V was pared by 7 bases and J by 1 base, with 10 bases between. The CDR3 sequence: CASTLDRNTEAFF. The CDR3 DNA reads as TGTGCCAGTACCTTGGACAGGAACACTGAAGCTTTCTTT.

The V call is TRBV27, the J call TRBJ1-2, with no clear D. Trimming left V 4 bases short and J 5 bases short, with 20 bases between. The length of the CDR3 is 16 residues. Germline V CDR1 and CDR2: MNHEY, SMNVEV (reference sequence). CDR3 loop: CASSSLAGEGGYGYTF. As DNA, the CDR3 is TGTGCCAGCAGTTCCCTCGCGGGCGAGGGAGGGTATGGCTACACCTTC.

The gene calls are TRBV7-2 and TRBJ1-5; tentative D call: TRBD1 (5 bases). Trimming removed 4 bases from V and 0 bases from J, with 10 bases in between. Germline-derived CDR1 and CDR2 are SGHTA and FQGNSA. This CDR3 contains 15 residues. The CDR3 reads CASSYQGNSNQPQHF. DNA of the CDR3: TGTGCCAGCAGCTACCAGGGAAATAGCAATCAGCCCCAGCATTTT.

The CDR3 spells CASSDYNYEQYF. The CDR3 DNA sequence: TGTGCCAGCAGTGACTACAACTACGAGCAGTACTTC. The chain carries TRBV6-2 or TRBV6-3 and TRBJ2-7; TRBD2 might be the D (5 bases). This CDR3 is built from 12 residues. V was shortened by 5 bases and J by 3 bases, with 8 bases between the two germline ends. Germline V gene sequence: CDR1 MNHEY, CDR2 SVGEGT.

This sequence joins TRBV6-4 and TRBJ1-5; D is unresolved. Germline CDR1 MRHNA, CDR2 SNTAGT. V was trimmed by 4 bases and J by 4 bases, leaving 8 bases between them. The CDR3 consists of 13 residues. CDR3 sequence reads: CASSVEENQPQHF. CDR3 bases: TGTGCCAGCAGTGTGGAGGAAAATCAGCCCCAGCATTTT.

V and J are TRBV14 and TRBJ2-5; 7 nucleotides match TRBD2. CDR1 is SGHDN, CDR2 FVKESK, per germline. V gave up 5 bases and J gave up 2 bases; unmatched junction bases: 8. The CDR3 has 15 amino acids. The CDR3 loop is CASSALTGGQETQYF. CDR3 nucleotide sequence: TGTGCCAGCAGCGCCCTAACGGGGGGACAAGAGACCCAGTACTTC.

This clone was counted only a few times. This chain connects TRBV6-2 or TRBV6-3 to TRBJ2-7, with 13 nucleotides matching TRBD2. J was trimmed by 3 bases and V by 4 bases; bases with no gene match: 9. This CDR3 is built from 17 residues. Germline assignment: CDR1 MNHEY and CDR2 SVGEGT. CDR3 sequence reads: CASSLTTSGRLNYEQYF. In DNA, the CDR3 is TGTGCCAGCAGTTTAACGACTAGCGGGAGGCTAAACTACGAGCAGTACTTC.

This CDR3 is CASSVESGRRYEQYF. In nucleotides, the CDR3 is TGTGCCAGCAGTGTAGAAAGCGGGAGACGGTACGAGCAGTACTTC. V is TRBV2 and J is TRBJ2-7, with TRBD2 matching 8 bases. Per germline, CDR1 SNHLY and CDR2 FYNNEI. The trim removed 4 bases at V and 4 bases at J, leaving 9 bases unmatched. There are 15 residues in the CDR3.

The chain couples TRBV23-1 to TRBJ1-5, with D hard to call. TRBV23-1 is an ORF; its function is uncertain. This CDR3 contains 19 residues. V was pared by 3 bases and J by 8 bases, with 29 bases between. The CDR3 DNA is TGCGCCAGCAGTCAGGTGATTTGGCAGGCCCATCTAAAAGTGGAGCCCCAGCATTTT. Encoded protein: CASSQVIWQAHLKVEPQHF.

V usage is TRBV7-6 and J usage is TRBJ2-5; 7 bases match TRBD1. Germline V gene sequence: CDR1 SGHVS, CDR2 FNYEAQ. Trimming took 1 base from V and 5 from J; bases not matched to a gene: 7. The length of the CDR3 is 15 residues. This CDR3 reads CASSLGAGGEETQYF. The CDR3 DNA follows: TGTGCCAGCAGCTTAGGGGCAGGGGGAGAGGAGACCCAGTACTTC.

This clone was picked up a small number of times. The chain joins TRBV7-9 to TRBJ1-1, with 7 bases identical to TRBD1. This CDR3 contains 14 residues. J gave up 5 bases and V 6 bases, and 9 bases lay outside the gene matches. The V gene's germline CDR1 is SEHNR and CDR2 FQNEAQ (reference sequence). CDR3 nucleotides: TGTGCCAGCAGTTTCCCGGGACAGCCGACTGAAGCTTTCTTT. Translation: CASSFPGQPTEAFF.

The V gene is TRBV18, the J gene TRBJ2-5, with D hard to call. From germline, CDR1 is KGHSH and CDR2 LQKENI. Deletions cut 6 bases from V and 5 bases from J, with 10 bases between. The CDR3 length is 12 residues. The CDR3, as DNA: TGTGCCAGCTCGAGGTCTGGGGAGACCCAGTACTTC. Translating gives CASSRSGETQYF. The full variable domain, its missing parts supplied by reference TRBV18 and TRBJ2-5, is NAGVMQNPRHLVRRRGQEARLRCSPMKGHSHVYWYRQLPEEGLKFMVYLQKENIIDESGMPKERFSAEFPKEGPSILRIQQVVRGDSAAYFCASSRSGETQYFGPGTRLLVL.